The clone carrying this TCR beta chain was found a few times. The target antigen is unknown. The data belong to a study of T cells in Graves' hyperthyroidism and ophthalmopathy. Study-wide results and caveats: Most thyroid clonotypes expanded above 0.001 were also detected in blood.

Looked up from germline, CDR1 is SGHTA and CDR2 is FQGNSA. The CDR3 spans 13 residues. V was clipped by 1 base and J by 5 bases, with 8 bases between them. The investigators amplified TCR beta CDR3 regions from RNA transcripts. Initially, a first-round RT-PCR of the TCR CDR3 employed the HTBI primer set. TCRdb re-derived calls from the multiplex PCR reads in MiXCR, one entry per CDR3 protein. The sample includes more than 500,000 distinct CDR3 sequences, 35% to 55% of them seen just once. The clonotype originates from an adult woman with Graves' disease, either hyperthyroidism or ophthalmopathy (not recorded which). The gene calls are TRBV7-2 and TRBJ2-5; D is unclear. Sequencing used peripheral blood or thyroid tissue (not recorded which). The CDR3 DNA follows: TGTGCCAGCAGCTTAGGGGCTATGGAGACCCAGTACTTC. This sequence encodes CASSLGAMETQYF.